These 12 T cell receptor beta chains share one sample of origin, sequenced in a study of cytomegalovirus exposure and HLA in healthy donors. With 60 Vbeta and 13 Jbeta primers, the PCR was carried out. Repertoires were generated with immunoSEQ multiplex PCR, while TCRdb's copy carries only in-frame clones and drops some. Of some 200,000 clones listed, about two thirds are singletons. Sequencing was performed on PBMCs. The receptors stem from a man aged 35-49 years in good health and CMV-seropositive.

The chain has TRBV6-1 and TRBJ2-7, with a weak D call TRBD2 (5 bases). This CDR3 is 12 amino acids long. The ends were cut back, 6 bases at V and 0 bases at J, with 6 bases in the middle. The germline CDR1 and CDR2 sequences are MNHNS and SASEGT. For the CDR3, the DNA is TGTGCCAGCAGGGACTTCTCCTACGAGCAGTACTTC. It yields the protein CASRDFSYEQYF.

This chain's CDR3 is CASSLTADRGGGEAFF. The CDR3 DNA reads as TGCGCCAGCAGCTTGACGGCTGACAGGGGCGGCGGGGAAGCTTTCTTT. V usage is TRBV5-1 and J usage is TRBJ1-1, with 8 bases fitting TRBD1. Germline V gene sequence: CDR1 SGHRS, CDR2 YFSETQ. The V and J ends lost 1 base and 8 bases, in that order; junction bases with no gene match: 13. The CDR3 has 16 residues. The whole variable domain, remainder taken from reference TRBV5-1 and TRBJ1-1, is KAGVTQTPRYLIKTRGQQVTLSCSPISGHRSVSWYQQTPGQGLQFLFEYFSETQRNKGNFPGRFSGRQFSNSRSEMNVSTLELGDSALYLCASSLTADRGGGEAFFGQGTRLTVV.

The chain carries TRBV7-9 and TRBJ2-5; 8 bases are shared with TRBD2. The trim removed 7 bases at V and 5 bases at J, leaving 9 bases unmatched. The CDR3 sequence is 14 residues long. Germline assignment: CDR1 SEHNR and CDR2 FQNEAQ (reference sequence). The CDR3 DNA follows: TGTGCCAGCATCCGGGGGGGCGGCCGGGAGACCCAGTACTTC. Translating gives CASIRGGGRETQYF.

The chain is built from TRBV7-9 and TRBJ2-5, with 7 bases lining up with TRBD1. CDR3 size: 13 residues. CDR1 and CDR2 from the germline V gene are SEHNR and FQNEAQ (reference sequence). The ends lost 2 bases at V and 4 bases at J; junction bases unmatched: 1. CDR3 DNA: TGTGCCAGCAGCTTAAGGGGGCGAGAGACCCAGTACTTC. Translation gives CASSLRGRETQYF.

This clone was detected a few times. The gene calls are TRBV10-1 and TRBJ1-2; 9 nucleotides align to TRBD1. Germline CDR1 WNHNN, CDR2 SYGVQD (reference sequence). The J segment lost 4 bases and the V segment lost 6 bases, leaving 9 bases of the junction unmatched. This CDR3 contains 15 residues. The chain's CDR3 is CASRRRDRVGYGYTF. The CDR3 nucleotides are TGCGCCAGCAGACGCCGGGACAGGGTCGGCTATGGCTACACCTTC.

The chain couples TRBV7-6 to TRBJ2-1; 11 bases agree with TRBD1. The CDR3 consists of 15 residues. Germline loops: CDR1 SGHVS, CDR2 FNYEAQ. Trimming removed 5 bases from V and 3 bases from J; junction bases left unmatched: 3. CDR3 coding DNA: TGTGCCAGCAGCGCTGGGACAGGGGGCTACAATGAGCAGTTCTTC. Translating it yields CASSAGTGGYNEQFF.

The chain recombines TRBV4-1 with TRBJ2-1; D might be TRBD2 (5 bases). The length of the CDR3 is 16 residues. Germline-derived CDR1 and CDR2 are MGHRA and YSYEKL. Trimming took off 1 base at V and 6 bases at J, with 16 bases between the two ends. DNA of the CDR3: TGCGCCAGCAGCCAAGTCCCCCTAGCCTCGGGCAATGAGCAGTTCTTC. This encodes CASSQVPLASGNEQFF.

The chain uses TRBV2 and TRBJ2-5; 7 positions agree with TRBD2. The V and J ends lost 3 bases and 7 bases, in that order; junction bases with no gene match: 5. This CDR3 has 13 amino acids. CDR1 is SNHLY, CDR2 FYNNEI, per germline. For the CDR3, the DNA is TGTGCCAGCAGTGAGGGGGGGGGACGGACCCAGTACTTC. The encoded protein is CASSEGGGRTQYF. Looking up the rest from reference TRBV2 and TRBJ2-5 gives the full variable domain: EPEVTQTPSHQVTQMGQEVILRCVPISNHLYFYWYRQILGQKVEFLVSFYNNEISEKSEIFDDQFSVERPDGSNFTLKIRSTKLEDSAMYFCASSEGGGRTQYFGPGTRLLVL.

This rearrangement joins TRBV7-6 to TRBJ2-1, with 8 positions matching TRBD1. From germline, CDR1 is SGHVS and CDR2 FNYEAQ. The CDR3 extends over 15 amino acids. After removal of 4 bases from V and 10 bases from J, the junction contained 12 bases not matched to a gene. This CDR3 is CASSSAPGQGREQFF. DNA of the CDR3: TGTGCCAGCAGCTCAGCCCCCGGACAGGGAAGGGAGCAGTTCTTC.

The CDR3 DNA reads as TGCGCCAGCAGCCAACAGCGGCCTGGGAATGAGCAGTTCTTC. Translation: CASSQQRPGNEQFF. The chain links TRBV4-1 to TRBJ2-1, with D possibly matching TRBD2 (5 bases). Germline V gene data show CDR1 as MGHRA and CDR2 as YSYEKL. The CDR3 length is 14 residues. Deletions cut 2 bases from V and 7 bases from J, with 12 bases between.

This clone was counted once. The rearrangement joins TRBV28 to TRBJ1-5, with a tentative D call TRBD1 (5 bases). V was shortened by 1 base and J by 1 base, with 11 bases between the two germline ends. CDR1 MDHEN and CDR2 SYDVKM come from the germline V gene. This CDR3 spans 16 amino acids. CDR3 region: CASSLSGEGSNQPQHF. CDR3 nucleotides: TGTGCCAGCAGTTTATCGGGGGAAGGGAGCAATCAGCCCCAGCATTTT.

This clone was seen more than once but under ten times. The V call is TRBV11-1, the J call TRBJ2-5; D is perhaps TRBD2 (7 bases). The CDR3 contains 14 residues. CDR1 SGHAT and CDR2 FQDESV come from the germline V gene (reference sequence). Trimming took off 6 bases at V and 5 bases at J, with 16 bases between the two ends. The CDR3 here is CASSFTAGAETQYF. In nucleotides, the CDR3 is TGTGCCAGCAGTTTTACTGCGGGGGCGGAGACCCAGTACTTC. Variable domain in full (rest from reference TRBV11-1 and TRBJ2-5): EAEVAQSPRYKITEKSQAVAFWCDPISGHATLYWYRQILGQGPELLVQFQDESVVDDSQLPKDRFSAERLKGVDSTLKIQPAELGDSAMYLCASSFTAGAETQYFGPGTRLLVL.